Listed here are 18 T cell receptor beta chains from one sample, sequenced in a study of T cell responses to AZD1222 COVID-19 vaccine. This table comes from immunoSEQ multiplex PCR, and its TCRdb copy is limited to in-frame clones, with some not included. The repertoire holds approximately 100,000 clones, with 88% as singletons. The material sequenced was peripheral blood, taken on day 0 of AZD1222 vaccination. All receptors derive from an adult in good health.

This chain uses TRBV11-2 with TRBJ1-2; 9 nucleotides line up with TRBD1. The CDR3 contains 15 residues. J was trimmed by 4 bases and V by 6 bases; bases with no gene match: 9. Per germline, CDR1 SGHAT and CDR2 FQNNGV. The chain's CDR3 is CASREGTGLSYGYTF. The CDR3 DNA reads as TGTGCCAGCAGGGAGGGGACAGGGCTATCCTATGGCTACACCTTC.

The J gene is TRBJ1-1, the V gene TRBV12-3 or TRBV12-4; D remains ambiguous. CDR3 length: 13 residues. Trimming took 2 bases from V and 5 from J, leaving 9 bases between them. The CDR3: CASSLTQRTEAFF. The CDR3, as DNA: TGTGCCAGCAGTTTAACCCAACGGACTGAAGCTTTCTTT.

This chain joins TRBV13 and TRBJ1-1; the match to TRBD1 covers 7 bases. This CDR3 has 14 amino acids. V shed 0 bases and J 7 bases; nucleotides not matched to a gene: 5. Germline values: CDR1 PRHDT, CDR2 FYEKMQ (reference sequence). CDR3 loop: CASSLGGDSYEAFF. The CDR3 nucleotides are TGTGCCAGCAGCTTAGGGGGGGACAGCTATGAAGCTTTCTTT.

V gene TRBV19 combines with J gene TRBJ1-1; perhaps TRBD1 as D (5 bases). Trimming took off 3 bases at V and 5 bases at J, with 10 bases between the two ends. Germline V CDR1 and CDR2: LNHDA, SQIVND (reference sequence). This CDR3 contains 13 residues. The CDR3 region has the DNA TGTGCCAGTAGTATTGAGGGGTCTACTGAAGCTTTCTTT. This codes for CASSIEGSTEAFF.

The gene calls are TRBV7-3 and TRBJ2-6, with D tentatively TRBD1 or TRBD2 (5 bases each). Trimming removed 3 bases at V and 1 base at J, with 7 bases between. The length of the CDR3 is 15 residues. CDR1 is SGHTA and CDR2 is FQGTGA in the germline V gene. The CDR3 is CASSLWGSGANVLTF. Written as DNA, the CDR3 is TGTGCCAGCAGCTTGTGGGGGTCTGGGGCCAACGTCCTGACTTTC.

V is TRBV6-5 and J is TRBJ2-7, with D unresolved. The CDR3 extends over 11 amino acids. Deletions cut 2 bases from V and 2 bases from J, with 1 base between. CDR1 MNHEY and CDR2 SVGAGI come from the germline V gene. CDR3: CASSYTYEQYF. The CDR3 DNA follows: TGTGCCAGCAGTTACACCTACGAGCAGTACTTC.

A single count supports this clone. The chain uses TRBV9 and TRBJ2-3; D is unresolved. The CDR3 has 12 amino acids. Trimming shortened V by 1 base and J by 4 bases, and 4 bases separated the two germline ends. Per the germline V gene, CDR1 is SGDLS and CDR2 is YYNGEE. CDR3 bases: TGTGCCAGCAGCGTAAGCGCAGATACGCAGTATTTT. The encoded protein is CASSVSADTQYF. The entire variable domain, with the rest obtained from reference TRBV9 and TRBJ2-3, is as follows: DSGVTQTPKHLITATGQRVTLRCSPRSGDLSVYWYQQSLDQGLQFLIQYYNGEERAKGNILERFSAQQFPDLHSELNLSSLELGDSALYFCASSVSADTQYFGPGTRLTVL.

The chain joins TRBV7-3 to TRBJ1-2; 7 nucleotides match TRBD1. This CDR3 has 14 residues. The trim removed 5 bases at V and 8 bases at J, leaving 11 bases unmatched. Germline CDR1 SGHTA, CDR2 FQGTGA. Here the CDR3 reads CASSLQGGEEGYTF. Written as DNA, the CDR3 is TGTGCCAGCAGCCTGCAGGGGGGTGAAGAGGGCTACACCTTC.

This clone was recorded only once. The rearrangement joins TRBV5-1 to TRBJ2-7; D perhaps matches TRBD1 (5 bases). V shed 1 base and J shed 6 bases, with 8 bases lying between them. CDR1 SGHRS and CDR2 YFSETQ come from the germline V gene. CDR3 size: 12 residues. For the CDR3, the DNA is TGCGCCAGCAGCTTGCAAGGGGTCGAGCAGTACTTC. It translates to CASSLQGVEQYF.

CDR3 in DNA: TGCGCCAGCAGCGGGGGGTCTAGCACAGATACGCAGTATTTT. The encoded protein is CASSGGSSTDTQYF. V is TRBV5-1 and J is TRBJ2-3, with D perhaps matching TRBD2 (6 bases). Germline-derived CDR1 and CDR2 are SGHRS and YFSETQ. V dropped 4 bases and J dropped 0 bases, with 9 bases sitting between them. The CDR3 spans 14 residues. Together with reference TRBV5-1 and TRBJ2-3, the CDR3 gives the full variable domain: KAGVTQTPRYLIKTRGQQVTLSCSPISGHRSVSWYQQTPGQGLQFLFEYFSETQRNKGNFPGRFSGRQFSNSRSEMNVSTLELGDSALYLCASSGGSSTDTQYFGPGTRLTVL.

The J gene is TRBJ2-2, the V gene TRBV28; no clear D gene. Germline V gene lookup returns CDR1 MDHEN and CDR2 SYDVKM. There are 16 residues in the CDR3. Trimming removed 8 bases at V and 0 bases at J, with 16 bases between. CDR3 nucleotides: TGTGCCAGCTCTCGGGCAGCCGTCACGAACACCGGGGAGCTGTTTTTT. Its protein product is CASSRAAVTNTGELFF. Variable domain in full (rest from reference TRBV28 and TRBJ2-2): DVKVTQSSRYLVKRTGEKVFLECVQDMDHENMFWYRQDPGLGLRLIYFSYDVKMKEKGDIPEGYSVSREKKERFSLILESASTNQTSMYLCASSRAAVTNTGELFFGEGSRLTVL.

Regarding this clone: The sample holds other DNA sequences that translate to the same CDR3. CDR3 sequence: CASSSQGDQPQHF. CDR3 nucleotides: TGTGCCAGCAGCTCACAGGGCGATCAGCCCCAGCATTTT. The rearrangement uses TRBV7-2 and TRBJ1-5, with D possibly TRBD1 on 6 matching bases. Germline V gene sequence: CDR1 SGHTA, CDR2 FQGNSA. The length of the CDR3 is 13 residues. Trimming stripped 4 bases from V and 5 bases from J, with 9 bases between.

The chain has TRBV7-2 and TRBJ2-5; 10 nucleotides align to TRBD1. Germline V lookup: CDR1 SGHTA, CDR2 FQGNSA. J lost 2 bases, V lost 5 bases, and 5 bases had no gene match. CDR3 size: 15 residues. The CDR3 is CASSTRQGAQETQYF. CDR3 DNA sequence: TGTGCCAGCAGCACCCGACAGGGGGCACAAGAGACCCAGTACTTC.

The chain combines TRBV3-1 (or the pseudogene TRBV3-2) with TRBJ2-7, with 12 bases fitting TRBD1. The CDR3 runs 15 residues. The germline gives CDR1 LGHDT, CDR2 YNNKEL (reference sequence). The ends lost 3 bases at V and 4 bases at J; junction bases unmatched: 4. The CDR3 nucleotides read TGTGCCAGCAGCCAGGCGGGACAGGGGGCGTACGAGCAGTACTTC. It encodes CASSQAGQGAYEQYF.

CDR3 amino acids: CASSQEARGYTF. The CDR3 DNA reads as TGTGCCAGCAGCCAAGAAGCCCGGGGCTACACCTTC. The chain couples TRBV3-1 (or the pseudogene TRBV3-2) to TRBJ1-2, with D unresolved. Trimming stripped 0 bases from V and 8 bases from J, with 7 bases between. CDR3 length equals 12 residues. CDR1 and CDR2 from the germline V gene are LGHDT and YNNKEL (reference sequence).

The gene calls are TRBV7-6 and TRBJ1-3, with 10 bases fitting TRBD1. Germline V lookup: CDR1 SGHVS, CDR2 FNYEAQ. The length of the CDR3 is 15 residues. J lost 4 bases, V lost 4 bases, and 4 bases had no gene match. The CDR3 nucleotides read TGTGCCAGCAGCTCGGGACAGGGGAGAGGAAACACCATATATTTT. Translated: CASSSGQGRGNTIYF.

The count of this clone is one. The chain joins TRBV14 to TRBJ2-1; 9 positions agree with TRBD2. Trimming removed 1 base from V and 3 bases from J; junction bases left unmatched: 10. The CDR3 loop spans 18 amino acids. The germline gives CDR1 SGHDN, CDR2 FVKESK. The CDR3 DNA reads as TGTGCCAGCAGCCAAGGGGGGCTCGGACTAGCGTACTACAATGAGCAGTTCTTC. Translated: CASSQGGLGLAYYNEQFF.

This rearrangement joins TRBV9 to TRBJ2-1, with D maybe TRBD2 (6 bases). CDR3 length: 17 amino acids. V gave up 1 base and J gave up 4 bases, with 18 bases separating them. The germline V gene has CDR1 SGDLS and CDR2 YYNGEE. CDR3 DNA sequence: TGTGCCAGCAGCGTACTAGGGCTTTCCGGGAGTTACAATGAGCAGTTCTTC. It specifies CASSVLGLSGSYNEQFF.